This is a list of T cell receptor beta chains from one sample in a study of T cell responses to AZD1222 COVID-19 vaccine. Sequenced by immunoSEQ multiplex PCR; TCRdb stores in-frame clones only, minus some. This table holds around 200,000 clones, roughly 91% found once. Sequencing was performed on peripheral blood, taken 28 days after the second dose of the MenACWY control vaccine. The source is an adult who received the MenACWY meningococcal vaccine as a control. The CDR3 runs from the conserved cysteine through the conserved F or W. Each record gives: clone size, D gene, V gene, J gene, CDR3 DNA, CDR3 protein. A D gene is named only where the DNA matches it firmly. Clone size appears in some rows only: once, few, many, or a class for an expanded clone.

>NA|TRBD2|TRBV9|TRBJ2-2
TGTGCCAGCAGCGTAGCAGCGGGGGGGCGCACCGGGGAGCTGTTTTTT
CASSVAAGGRTGELFF
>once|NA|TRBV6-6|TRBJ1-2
TGTGCCAGCGGCGGGAGCCTTCTATCGACTGGCTACACCTTC
CASGGSLLSTGYTF
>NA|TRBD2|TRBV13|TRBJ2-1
TGTGCCAGCAGCTTAGTAGCGGGGGGGCAGTTCTTC
CASSLVAGGQFF
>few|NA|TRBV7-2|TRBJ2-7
TGTGCCAGCAGCTCATCCGCCAGGGCGAGGGAGCAGTACTTC
CASSSSARAREQYF
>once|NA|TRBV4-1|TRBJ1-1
TGCGCCAGCAGCACGCAAGCTCGGGGTAACACTGAAGCTTTCTTT
CASSTQARGNTEAFF
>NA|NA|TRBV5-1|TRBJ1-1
TGCGCCAGCAGCCCGACAGGTGCGAACACTGAAGCTTTCTTT
CASSPTGANTEAFF
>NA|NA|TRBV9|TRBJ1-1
TGTGCCAGCAGCGTAGGAGGAGACACTGAAGCTTTCTTT
CASSVGGDTEAFF
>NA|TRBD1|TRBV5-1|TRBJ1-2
TGCGCCAGCAGTTTTACTGCAGGGGGGGATGGCTACACCTTC
CASSFTAGGDGYTF
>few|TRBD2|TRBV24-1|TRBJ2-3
TGTGCCACCAGTGCGGCTAGCGGGGGCACAGATACGCAGTATTTT
CATSAASGGTDTQYF
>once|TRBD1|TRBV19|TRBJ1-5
TGTGCCAGTAGTATAGGCCCGACAGGGGGATTCAATCAGCCCCAGCATTTT
CASSIGPTGGFNQPQHF
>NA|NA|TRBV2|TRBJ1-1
TGTGCCAGCAGTGGACAATTGAACACTGAAGCTTTCTTT
CASSGQLNTEAFF
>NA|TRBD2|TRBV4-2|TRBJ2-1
TGTGCCAGCAGCCAGGCGACTAGCGGGGGGGGATACAATGAGCAGTTCTTC
CASSQATSGGGYNEQFF
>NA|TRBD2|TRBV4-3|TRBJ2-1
TGCGCCAGCAGCCAAGATCCAGCGGGGGGGCGATGGGAGCAGTTCTTC
CASSQDPAGGRWEQFF
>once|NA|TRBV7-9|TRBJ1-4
TGTGCCAGCAGCTCCCGGACTGGGGTTGAAAAACTGTTTTTT
CASSSRTGVEKLFF
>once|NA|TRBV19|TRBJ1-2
TGTGCCAGTAGCTTTGGGCAGCCGCCCAACTATGGCTACACCTTC
CASSFGQPPNYGYTF
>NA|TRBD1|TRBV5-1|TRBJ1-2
TGCGCCAGCAGCAAGGATCCGCCGGGACAGATTAACTATGGCTACACCTTC
CASSKDPPGQINYGYTF
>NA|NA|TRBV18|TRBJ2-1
TGTGCCAGCTCACTTCGCACCTACAATGAGCAGTTCTTC
CASSLRTYNEQFF
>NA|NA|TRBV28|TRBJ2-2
TGTGCCAGCAGTTTAAGTCAGGGTGCCGGGGAGCTGTTTTTT
CASSLSQGAGELFF
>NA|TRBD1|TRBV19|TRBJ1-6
TGTGCCAGTAAACAGGGGCTCGGTTCACCCCTCCACTTT
CASKQGLGSPLHF
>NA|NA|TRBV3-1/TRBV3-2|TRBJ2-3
TGTGCCAGCAGCCAATTGGGAACTAGCACAGATACGCAGTATTTT
CASSQLGTSTDTQYF
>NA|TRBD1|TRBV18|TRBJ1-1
TGTGCCAGCTCACCGGGACAGGGGGTGAGGAACACTGAAGCTTTCTTT
CASSPGQGVRNTEAFF
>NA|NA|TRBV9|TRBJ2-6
TGTGCCAGCAGCGTCTCGGGGGGCGGCTCTGGGGCCAACGTCCTGACTTTC
CASSVSGGGSGANVLTF
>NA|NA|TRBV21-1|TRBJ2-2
TGTGCCAGCAGCAAACCGGGTCAAGAGAACACCGGGGAGCTGTTTTTT
CASSKPGQENTGELFF
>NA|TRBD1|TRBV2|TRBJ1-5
TGTGCCAGCAGTGCCCCCTCACAGGGGGCCAATCAGCCCCAGCATTTT
CASSAPSQGANQPQHF
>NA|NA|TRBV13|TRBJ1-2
TGTGCCAGCAGCTTAGGAGCCCATTTTGATCCCTATGGCTACACCTTC
CASSLGAHFDPYGYTF
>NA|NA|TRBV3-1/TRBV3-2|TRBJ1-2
TGTGCCAGCAGTCCCAGCGTCAGATTTGCCACAGTACTTAACTATGGCTACACCTTC
CASSPSVRFATVLNYGYTF
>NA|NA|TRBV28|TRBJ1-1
TGTGCCAGCAGCCCACAAGACAGGCCGGGGAGAGAAGCTTTCTTT
CASSPQDRPGREAFF
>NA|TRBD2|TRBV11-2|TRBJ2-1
TGTGCCAGCAGCTTAGGGATTTTGGCGGGGGTTTCCTCCTACAATGAGCAGTTCTTC
CASSLGILAGVSSYNEQFF
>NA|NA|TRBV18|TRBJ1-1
TGTGCCAGCTCACCCAGGGTGGGAGCAGGGATGAACACTGAAGCTTTCTTT
CASSPRVGAGMNTEAFF
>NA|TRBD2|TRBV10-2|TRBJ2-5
TGCGCCAGCTGTGAGCGCCGGGGGGGCCGCGAGACCCAGTACTTC
CASCERRGGRETQYF
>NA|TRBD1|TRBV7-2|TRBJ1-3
TGTGCCAGCAGCTTATCGACAGGGTGGTCAGGAAACACCATATATTTT
CASSLSTGWSGNTIYF
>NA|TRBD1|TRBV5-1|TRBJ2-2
TGCGCCAGCAGCCGACAGGGGGCGGCTAACACCGGGGAGCTGTTTTTT
CASSRQGAANTGELFF
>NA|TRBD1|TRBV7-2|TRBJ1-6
TGTGCCAGCAGCTTAGTGACAGGGGGCGGTTCACCCCTCCACTTT
CASSLVTGGGSPLHF
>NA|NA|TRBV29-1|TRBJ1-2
TGCAGCGTCTTGGGGACTGAGAACTATGGCTACACCTTC
CSVLGTENYGYTF
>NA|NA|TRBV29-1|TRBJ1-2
TGCAGCGTTGAAGACGCGGGGCGCGTCTATGGCTACACCTTC
CSVEDAGRVYGYTF
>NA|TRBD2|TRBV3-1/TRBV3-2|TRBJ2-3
TGTGCCAGCAGGCCGACTAGCGGGGGGGCAGATACGCAGTATTTT
CASRPTSGGADTQYF
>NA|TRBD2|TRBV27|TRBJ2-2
TGTGCCAGCAGAAATAGCGGGGGGGTCACCGGGGAGCTGTTTTTT
CASRNSGGVTGELFF
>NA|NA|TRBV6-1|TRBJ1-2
TGTGCCAGCAGTGAGCTGGGCAGTTCTAGGGGCTACACCTTC
CASSELGSSRGYTF
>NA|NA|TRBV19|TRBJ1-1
TGTGCCAGTAGTATATCAGGGACGGGCACTGAAGCTTTCTTT
CASSISGTGTEAFF
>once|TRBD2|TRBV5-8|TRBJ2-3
TGTGCCAGCAGCCTGGCCGGGACTAGCGGGGGTAGCGCAGATACGCAGTATTTT
CASSLAGTSGGSADTQYF
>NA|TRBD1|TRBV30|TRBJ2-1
TGTGCCTGGGACAGGGGCACTTACAATGAGCAGTTCTTC
CAWDRGTYNEQFF
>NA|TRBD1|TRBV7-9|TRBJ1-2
TGTGCCAGCAGCGGGACAGGGGCTAACTATGGCTACACCTTC
CASSGTGANYGYTF
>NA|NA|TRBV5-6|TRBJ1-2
TGTGCCAGCAGCTTGGGTCAGAACTATGGCTACACCTTC
CASSLGQNYGYTF
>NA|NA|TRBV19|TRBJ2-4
TGTGCCGCTCAAGACAGGGCCAAAAACATTCAGTACTTC
CAAQDRAKNIQYF
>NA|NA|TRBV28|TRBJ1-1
TGTGCCAGCAGTTTATTCTGGAGGGGGGGAGTGGAAGCTTTCTTT
CASSLFWRGGVEAFF
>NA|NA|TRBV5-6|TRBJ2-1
TGTGCCAGCAGGCCCGGAAGGGGTTCCTACAATGAGCAGTTCTTC
CASRPGRGSYNEQFF
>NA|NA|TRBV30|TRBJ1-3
TGTGCCTGGAAGCGGGGTTCCTCTGGAAACACCATATATTTT
CAWKRGSSGNTIYF
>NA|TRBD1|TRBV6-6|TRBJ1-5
TGTGCCAGCAGTTGGGGGGACAGGGGTGAGCAGCCCCAGCATTTT
CASSWGDRGEQPQHF
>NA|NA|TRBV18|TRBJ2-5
TGTGCCAGCTCACCCAGGGGAGGAGAGACCCAGTACTTC
CASSPRGGETQYF
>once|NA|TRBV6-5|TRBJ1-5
TGTGCCAGCAGTTACTCGGGGGGCGGCAATCAGCCCCAGCATTTT
CASSYSGGGNQPQHF
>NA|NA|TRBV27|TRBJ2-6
TGTGCCAGCAGTTTCAACAGAGGGGCTGGGGCCAACGTCCTGACTTTC
CASSFNRGAGANVLTF
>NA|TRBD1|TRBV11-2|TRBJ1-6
TGTGCCAGCAGCTTAGCGGGCACAGGGGAACGTTCACCCCTCCACTTT
CASSLAGTGERSPLHF
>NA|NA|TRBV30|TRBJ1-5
TGTGCCTGGAGTGCGGGCGGCGGCAATCAGCCCCAGCATTTT
CAWSAGGGNQPQHF
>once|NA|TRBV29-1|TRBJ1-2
TGCAGCGTTGGGGAACAGAACGCGGGTGGCTACACCTTC
CSVGEQNAGGYTF
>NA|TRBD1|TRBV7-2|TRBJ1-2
TGTGCCAGCAGCCCAGAGACAGGGCACTATGGCTACACCTTC
CASSPETGHYGYTF
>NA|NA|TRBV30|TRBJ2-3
TGTGCCTGGGAGGGAACAGATACGCAGTATTTT
CAWEGTDTQYF
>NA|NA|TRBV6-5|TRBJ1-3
TGTGCCAGCGGGGGTAATTCTGGAAACACCATATATTTT
CASGGNSGNTIYF
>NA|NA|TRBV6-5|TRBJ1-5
TGTGCCAGCAGAGCAGGGAGAAATCAGCCCCAGCATTTT
CASRAGRNQPQHF